The 10 T cell receptor beta chains in this list originate from one sample, sequenced in a study of T cell repertoires in cytomegalovirus infection. MiXCR was run by TCRdb on the reads, yielding one entry per CDR3 protein. This table has some 200,000 distinct CDR3 sequences, about a tenth appearing once. The sequenced material came from PBMCs. All receptors come from a human donor in good health (CMV status not recorded). Some clones in this sample may be carry-over from other donors' samples.

The sample holds many counts of this clonotype. One junction end does not reproduce the germline sequence, and a read error may be involved. The V gene is TRBV7-2, the J gene TRBJ2-1; D is unresolved. The V gene's germline CDR1 is SGHTA and CDR2 FQGNSA. This CDR3 has 14 amino acids. CDR3 sequence reads: CASSLAIGYTEQFF. The CDR3 nucleotides are TGTGCCAGCAGCTTAGCGATCGGGTACACTGAGCAGTTCTTC.

The chain couples TRBV15 to TRBJ1-1; D gene ambiguous. Trimming cost V 0 bases and J 4 bases, with 9 bases left between them. The CDR3 spans 14 residues. The germline gives CDR1 LNHNV, CDR2 YYDKDF (reference sequence). The CDR3 sequence is CATSRDRIGTEAFF. For the CDR3, the DNA is TGTGCCACCAGCAGAGACAGGATTGGCACTGAAGCTTTCTTT. The full variable domain, rest sourced from reference TRBV15 and TRBJ1-1, is DAMVIQNPRYQVTQFGKPVTLSCSQTLNHNVMYWYQQKSSQAPKLLFHYYDKDFNNEADTPDNFQSRRPNTSFCFLDIRSPGLGDTAMYLCATSRDRIGTEAFFGQGTRLTVV.

This clonotype was counted many times. V usage is TRBV6-1 and J usage is TRBJ2-7; no clear D gene. This CDR3 is built from 11 residues. Per germline, CDR1 MNHNS and CDR2 SASEGT. Between the trimmed V and J ends, which lost 5 bases and 3 bases, there was a span of 5 bases. CDR3 residues: CASSTIYEQYF. The CDR3 DNA sequence: TGTGCCAGCAGTACCATCTACGAGCAGTACTTC.

In this sample, this clonotype turned up a few times. CDR3 in amino acids: CASSLAGAVQPQHF. CDR3 in DNA: TGTGCCAGCAGCTTAGCCGGGGCGGTCCAGCCCCAGCATTTT. This chain joins TRBV7-2 and TRBJ1-5; tentative D call: TRBD1 (5 bases). This CDR3 spans 14 amino acids. Trimming pared 0 bases from V and 7 bases from J, leaving 10 bases between. In germline, CDR1 is SGHTA, CDR2 FQGNSA.

This clonotype was recorded many times. The chain joins TRBV6-1 to TRBJ1-1; 7 nucleotides align to TRBD1. Germline V CDR1 and CDR2: MNHNS, SASEGT. CDR3 length equals 13 residues. J was trimmed by 4 bases and V by 5 bases; bases with no gene match: 4. For the CDR3, the DNA is TGTGCCAGCAGTTACGACAGGGTCACTGAAGCTTTCTTT. Its protein is CASSYDRVTEAFF.

This clonotype was found many times. This chain uses TRBV27 with TRBJ2-7; the match to TRBD2 covers 8 bases. Germline assignment: CDR1 MNHEY and CDR2 SMNVEV (reference sequence). The CDR3 spans 14 residues. The junction had 6 bases not matched to a gene; V was cut back by 5 bases and J by 3 bases. CDR3: CASSPAGTSYEQYF. The CDR3 DNA reads TGTGCCAGCAGTCCGGCCGGGACTAGCTACGAGCAGTACTTC.

In its sample, this clonotype was seen many times. This rearrangement joins TRBV29-1 to TRBJ1-2; no firm D call. Deletions cut 4 bases from V and 6 bases from J, with 12 bases between. CDR1 and CDR2 (germline): SQVTM, ANQGSEA. This CDR3 has 12 residues. DNA of the CDR3: TGCAGCGTTGCTATGCCTCGGGATGGCTACACCTTC. Protein sequence: CSVAMPRDGYTF.

Details on this clonotype: One end of the junction varies from germline; a read error may be responsible. The gene calls are TRBV19 and TRBJ2-7; D may be TRBD2 (5 bases). This CDR3 has 15 residues. Germline V lookup: CDR1 LNHDA, CDR2 SQIVND (reference sequence). CDR3 nucleotide sequence: TGTGCCAGTAGTATCGGTCGGGATCCCTCCCACGAGCAGTACTTC. The encoded protein is CASSIGRDPSHEQYF.

Only a few counts were recorded for this clonotype. J is TRBJ2-5 and V is TRBV20-1, with 8 bases aligning to TRBD1. Germline loops: CDR1 DFQATT, CDR2 SNEGSKA (reference sequence). The V gene end was trimmed by 1 base and the J gene end by 5 bases; junction bases not matched to a gene: 6. The CDR3 totals 14 residues. The CDR3 protein is CSARGGRGLETQYF. The DNA of the CDR3 is TGCAGTGCTAGAGGTGGCAGGGGGCTCGAGACCCAGTACTTC.

With regard to this clonotype: A much larger clone is a single base away; this may be a read error. The chain links TRBV7-4 to TRBJ1-4; no reliable D call. This CDR3 is 12 amino acids long. The V end was cut by 5 bases, the J end by 4 bases, with 5 bases between. Germline CDR1 SGHVT, CDR2 SQSDAQ. CDR3 bases: TGTGCCAGCAGCCCGAATAATGAAAAACTGTTTTTT. Its protein is CASSPNNEKLFF.